The entry below gives a single TCR beta chain sequence along with its context. Its antigen is currently unknown. The data stem from a study of cytotoxic CD8 clonotypes in ibrutinib-treated CLL. Study observations and caveats: Measured clonality at baseline was greater than in age-matched healthy donors and tracked with circulating CD8+ T-cell counts.

CDR3 length: 14 amino acids. Germline CDR1 reads SGHTA; CDR2 reads FQGNSA. V lost 5 bases and J lost 2, with 13 bases in between. Sequenced by immunoSEQ multiplex PCR; TCRdb stores in-frame clones only, minus some. The sample holds under 150,000 clones, approximately 90% seen once. The sequence came from a human donor with chronic lymphocytic leukemia. Sample: PBMCs, taken after 12 months of ibrutinib treatment. The chain joins TRBV7-2 to TRBJ2-7; D may be TRBD2 (6 bases). In nucleotides, the CDR3 is TGTGCCAGCAGCACAGGAGGGGTGACCTACGAGCAGTACTTC. Translating it yields CASSTGGVTYEQYF.